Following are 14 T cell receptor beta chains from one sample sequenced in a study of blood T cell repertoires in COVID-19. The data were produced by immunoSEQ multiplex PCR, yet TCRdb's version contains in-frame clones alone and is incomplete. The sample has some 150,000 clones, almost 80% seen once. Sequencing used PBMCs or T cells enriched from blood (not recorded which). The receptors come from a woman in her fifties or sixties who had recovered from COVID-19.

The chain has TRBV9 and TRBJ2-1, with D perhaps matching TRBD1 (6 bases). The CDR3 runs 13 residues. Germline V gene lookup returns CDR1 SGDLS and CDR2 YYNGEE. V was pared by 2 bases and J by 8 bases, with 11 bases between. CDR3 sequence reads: CASSVWDNYEQFF. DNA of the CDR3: TGTGCCAGCAGCGTGTGGGACAACTATGAGCAGTTCTTC.

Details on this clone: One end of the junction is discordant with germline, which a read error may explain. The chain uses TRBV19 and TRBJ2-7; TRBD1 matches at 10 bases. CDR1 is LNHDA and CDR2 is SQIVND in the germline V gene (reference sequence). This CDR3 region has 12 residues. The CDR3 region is CASSSDRGQLDF. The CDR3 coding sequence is TGTGCCAGTAGTAGTGACAGGGGGCAATTGGACTTC.

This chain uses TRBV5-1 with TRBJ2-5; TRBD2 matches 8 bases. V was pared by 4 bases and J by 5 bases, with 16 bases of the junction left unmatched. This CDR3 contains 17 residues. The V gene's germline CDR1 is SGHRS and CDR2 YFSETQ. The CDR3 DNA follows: TGCGCCAGCAGCCCCAAGCCAGCGGGAGTTATTTGGGAGACCCAGTACTTC. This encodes CASSPKPAGVIWETQYF.

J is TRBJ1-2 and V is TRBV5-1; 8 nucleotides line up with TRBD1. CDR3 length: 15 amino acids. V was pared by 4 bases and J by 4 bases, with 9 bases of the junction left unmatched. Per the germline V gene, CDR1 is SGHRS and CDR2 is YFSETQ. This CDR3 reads CASSPDQGALYGYTF. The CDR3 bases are TGCGCCAGCAGCCCGGATCAGGGGGCTCTCTATGGCTACACCTTC. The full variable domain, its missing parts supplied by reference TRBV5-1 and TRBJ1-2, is KAGVTQTPRYLIKTRGQQVTLSCSPISGHRSVSWYQQTPGQGLQFLFEYFSETQRNKGNFPGRFSGRQFSNSRSEMNVSTLELGDSALYLCASSPDQGALYGYTFGSGTRLTVV.

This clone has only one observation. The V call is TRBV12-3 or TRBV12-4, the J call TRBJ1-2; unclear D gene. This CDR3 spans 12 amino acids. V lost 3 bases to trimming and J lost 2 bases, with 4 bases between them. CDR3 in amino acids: CASSFRNYGYTF. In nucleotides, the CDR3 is TGTGCCAGCAGTTTTAGAAACTATGGCTACACCTTC.

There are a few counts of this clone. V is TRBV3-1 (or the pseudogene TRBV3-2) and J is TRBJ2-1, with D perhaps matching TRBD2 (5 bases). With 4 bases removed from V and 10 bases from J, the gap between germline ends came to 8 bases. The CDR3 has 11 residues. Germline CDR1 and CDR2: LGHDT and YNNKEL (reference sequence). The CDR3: CASSLSEEQFF. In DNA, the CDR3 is TGTGCCAGCAGCCTTAGCGAAGAGCAGTTCTTC.

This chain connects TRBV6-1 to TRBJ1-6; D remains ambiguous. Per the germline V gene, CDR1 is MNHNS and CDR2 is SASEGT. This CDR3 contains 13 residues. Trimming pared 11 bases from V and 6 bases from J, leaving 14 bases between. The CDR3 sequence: CAVLAVPNSPLHF. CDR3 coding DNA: TGTGCCGTGCTGGCGGTTCCTAATTCACCCCTCCACTTT.

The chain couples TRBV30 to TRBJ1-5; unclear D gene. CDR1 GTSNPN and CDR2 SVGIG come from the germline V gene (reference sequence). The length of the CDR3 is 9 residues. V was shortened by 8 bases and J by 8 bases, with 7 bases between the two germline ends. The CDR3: CAPLEPQHF. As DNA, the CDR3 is TGTGCCCCACTGGAGCCCCAGCATTTT.

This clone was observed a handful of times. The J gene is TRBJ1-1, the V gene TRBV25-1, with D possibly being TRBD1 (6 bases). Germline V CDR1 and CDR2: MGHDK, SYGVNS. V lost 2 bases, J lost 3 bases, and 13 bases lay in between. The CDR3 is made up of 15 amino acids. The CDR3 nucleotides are TGTGCCAGCAGTGAAATGGGGGCGCGTGACACTGAAGCTTTCTTT. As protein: CASSEMGARDTEAFF.

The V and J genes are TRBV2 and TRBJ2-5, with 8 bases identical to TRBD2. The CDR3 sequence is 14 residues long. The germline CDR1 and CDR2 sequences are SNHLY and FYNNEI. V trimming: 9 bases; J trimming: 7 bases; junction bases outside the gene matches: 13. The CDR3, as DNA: TGTGCCAGTAGCGGGACGGCCACCACCGGGACCCAGTACTTC. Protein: CASSGTATTGTQYF.

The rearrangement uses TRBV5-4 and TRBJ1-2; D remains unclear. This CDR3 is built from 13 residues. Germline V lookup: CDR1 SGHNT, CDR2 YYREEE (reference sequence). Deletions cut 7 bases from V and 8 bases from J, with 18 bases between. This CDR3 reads CASSRGTTGGYTF. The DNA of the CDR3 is TGTGCCAGCTCACGGGGTACGACGGGAGGCTACACCTTC.

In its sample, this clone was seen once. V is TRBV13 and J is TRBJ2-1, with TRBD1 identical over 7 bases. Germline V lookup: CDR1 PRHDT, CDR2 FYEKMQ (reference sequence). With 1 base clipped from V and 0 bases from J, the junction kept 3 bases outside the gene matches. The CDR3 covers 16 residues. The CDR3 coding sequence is TGTGCCAGCAGCTTAGCAGGGGGATTCTCCTACAATGAGCAGTTCTTC. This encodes CASSLAGGFSYNEQFF.

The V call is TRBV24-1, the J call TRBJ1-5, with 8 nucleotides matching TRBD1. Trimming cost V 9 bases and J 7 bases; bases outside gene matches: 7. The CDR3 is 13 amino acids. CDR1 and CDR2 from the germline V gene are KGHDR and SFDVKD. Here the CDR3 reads CATSTGDFQPQHF. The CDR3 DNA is TGTGCCACCTCGACAGGGGATTTCCAGCCCCAGCATTTT.

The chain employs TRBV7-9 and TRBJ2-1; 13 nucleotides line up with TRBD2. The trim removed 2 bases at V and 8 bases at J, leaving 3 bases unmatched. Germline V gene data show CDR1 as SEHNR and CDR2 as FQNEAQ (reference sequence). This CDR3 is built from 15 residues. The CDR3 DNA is TGTGCCAGCAGCTTATGGACTAGCGGGAGTGATGAGCAGTTCTTC. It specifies CASSLWTSGSDEQFF. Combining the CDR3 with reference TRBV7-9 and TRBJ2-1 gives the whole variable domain DTGVSQNPRHKITKRGQNVTFRCDPISEHNRLYWYRQTLGQGPEFLTYFQNEAQLEKSRLLSDRFSAERPKGSFSTLEIQRTEQGDSAMYLCASSLWTSGSDEQFFGPGTRLTVL.